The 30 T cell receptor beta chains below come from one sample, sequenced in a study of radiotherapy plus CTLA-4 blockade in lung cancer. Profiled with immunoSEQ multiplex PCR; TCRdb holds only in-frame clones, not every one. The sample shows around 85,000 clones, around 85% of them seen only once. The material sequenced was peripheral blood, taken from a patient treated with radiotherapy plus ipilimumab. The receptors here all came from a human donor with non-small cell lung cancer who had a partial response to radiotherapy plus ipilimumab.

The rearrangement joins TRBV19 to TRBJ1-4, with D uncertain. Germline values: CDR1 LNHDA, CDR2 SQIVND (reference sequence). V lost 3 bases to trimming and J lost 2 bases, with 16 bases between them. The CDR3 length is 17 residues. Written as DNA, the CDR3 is TGTGCCAGTAGTATCCCGCCACACCAGGTCACTAATGAAAAACTGTTTTTT. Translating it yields CASSIPPHQVTNEKLFF.

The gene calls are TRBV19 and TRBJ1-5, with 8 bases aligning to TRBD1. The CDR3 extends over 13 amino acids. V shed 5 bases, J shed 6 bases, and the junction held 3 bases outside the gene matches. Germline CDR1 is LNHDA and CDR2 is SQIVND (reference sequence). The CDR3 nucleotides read TGTGCCAGTAGTCTGGACAGGGTTCAGCCCCAGCATTTT. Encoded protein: CASSLDRVQPQHF. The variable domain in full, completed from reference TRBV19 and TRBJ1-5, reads DGGITQSPKYLFRKEGQNVTLSCEQNLNHDAMYWYRQDPGQGLRLIYYSQIVNDFQKGDIAEGYSVSREKKESFPLTVTSAQKNPTAFYLCASSLDRVQPQHFGDGTRLSIL.

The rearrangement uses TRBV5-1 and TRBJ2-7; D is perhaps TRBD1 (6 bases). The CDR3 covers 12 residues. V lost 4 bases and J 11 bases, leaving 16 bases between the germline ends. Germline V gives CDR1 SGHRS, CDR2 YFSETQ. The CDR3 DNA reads TGCGCCAGCAGCCGAGTAACAGGGCCAGAGTACTTC. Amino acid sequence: CASSRVTGPEYF. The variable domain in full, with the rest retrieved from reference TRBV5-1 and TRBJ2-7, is KAGVTQTPRYLIKTRGQQVTLSCSPISGHRSVSWYQQTPGQGLQFLFEYFSETQRNKGNFPGRFSGRQFSNSRSEMNVSTLELGDSALYLCASSRVTGPEYFGPGTRLTVT.

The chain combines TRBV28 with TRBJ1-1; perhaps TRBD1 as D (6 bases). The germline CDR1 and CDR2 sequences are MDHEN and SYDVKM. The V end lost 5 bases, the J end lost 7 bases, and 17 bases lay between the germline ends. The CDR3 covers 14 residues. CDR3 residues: CASSPTGRGGEAFF. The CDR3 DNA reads TGTGCCAGCAGTCCAACGGGTAGGGGGGGTGAAGCTTTCTTT.

CDR3 bases: TGTGCCAGCAGCCCGGACAGGGGAAGGGTGACAGATACGCAGTATTTT. Residues: CASSPDRGRVTDTQYF. The gene calls are TRBV9 and TRBJ2-3; 9 nucleotides line up with TRBD1. The germline V gene has CDR1 SGDLS and CDR2 YYNGEE. CDR3 size: 16 residues. V lost 4 bases to trimming and J lost 3 bases; unmatched junction nucleotides: 9.

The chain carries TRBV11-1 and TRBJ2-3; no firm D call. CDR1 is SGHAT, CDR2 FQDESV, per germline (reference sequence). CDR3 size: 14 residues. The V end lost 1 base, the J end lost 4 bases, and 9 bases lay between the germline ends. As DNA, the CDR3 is TGTGCCAGCAGCTTAGGTTCAAGCCCAGATACGCAGTATTTT. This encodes CASSLGSSPDTQYF.

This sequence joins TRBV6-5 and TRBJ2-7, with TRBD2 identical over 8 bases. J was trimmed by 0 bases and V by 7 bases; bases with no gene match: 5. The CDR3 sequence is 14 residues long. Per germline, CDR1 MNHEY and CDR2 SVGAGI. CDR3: CASIRTSTSYEQYF. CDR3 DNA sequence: TGTGCCAGCATTAGGACTAGCACCTCCTACGAGCAGTACTTC.

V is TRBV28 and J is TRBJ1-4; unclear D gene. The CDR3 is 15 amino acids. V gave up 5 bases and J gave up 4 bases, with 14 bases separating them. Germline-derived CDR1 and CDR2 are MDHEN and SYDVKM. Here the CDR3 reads CASSRTRLINEKLFF. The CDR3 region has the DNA TGTGCCAGCAGTCGGACTCGATTGATTAATGAAAAACTGTTTTTT. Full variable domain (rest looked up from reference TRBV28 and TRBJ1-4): DVKVTQSSRYLVKRTGEKVFLECVQDMDHENMFWYRQDPGLGLRLIYFSYDVKMKEKGDIPEGYSVSREKKERFSLILESASTNQTSMYLCASSRTRLINEKLFFGSGTQLSVL.

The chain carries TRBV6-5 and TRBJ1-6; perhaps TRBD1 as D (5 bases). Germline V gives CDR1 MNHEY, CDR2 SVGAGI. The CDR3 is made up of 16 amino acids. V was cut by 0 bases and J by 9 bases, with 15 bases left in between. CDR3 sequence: CASSYSFRGRPSPLHF. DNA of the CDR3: TGTGCCAGCAGTTACTCGTTCCGGGGGAGACCTTCACCCCTCCACTTT.

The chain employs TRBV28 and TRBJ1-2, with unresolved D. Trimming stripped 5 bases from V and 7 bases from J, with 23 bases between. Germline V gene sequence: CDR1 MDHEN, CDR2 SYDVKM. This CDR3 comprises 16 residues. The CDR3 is CASSMVLSGSMGGYTF. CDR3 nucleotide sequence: TGTGCCAGCAGTATGGTCCTTTCGGGGAGTATGGGTGGCTACACCTTC.

For the CDR3, the DNA is TGTGCCAGCAGCAGGGGTTTTGAGGCTGAAGCTTTCTTT. This encodes CASSRGFEAEAFF. The V and J genes are TRBV7-8 and TRBJ1-1; a weak D match, TRBD1 (5 bases). Trimming took off 5 bases at V and 6 bases at J, with 13 bases between the two ends. The CDR3 covers 13 residues. In germline, CDR1 is SGHVS, CDR2 FQNEAQ.

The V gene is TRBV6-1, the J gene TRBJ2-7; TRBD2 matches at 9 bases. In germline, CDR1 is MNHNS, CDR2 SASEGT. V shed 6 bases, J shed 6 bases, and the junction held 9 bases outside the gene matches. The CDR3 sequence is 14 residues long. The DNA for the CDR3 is TGTGCCAGCAGCTCCCGGGCGGGAGGGCTCGAGCAGTACTTC. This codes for CASSSRAGGLEQYF.

The CDR3 DNA follows: TGTGCCAGCGACGTCACAGGGGGCTATGGCTACACCTTC. This gives the protein CASDVTGGYGYTF. The V and J genes are TRBV6-5 and TRBJ1-2; TRBD1 matches at 8 bases. V trimming: 8 bases; J trimming: 4 bases; junction bases outside the gene matches: 6. The length of the CDR3 is 13 residues. The germline CDR1 and CDR2 sequences are MNHEY and SVGAGI.

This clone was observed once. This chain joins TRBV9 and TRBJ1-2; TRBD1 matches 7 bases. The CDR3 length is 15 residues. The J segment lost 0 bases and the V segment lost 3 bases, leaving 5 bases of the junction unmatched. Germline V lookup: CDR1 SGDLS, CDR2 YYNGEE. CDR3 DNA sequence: TGTGCCAGCAGCGCCGGGACAGCAGCTAACTATGGCTACACCTTC. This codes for CASSAGTAANYGYTF. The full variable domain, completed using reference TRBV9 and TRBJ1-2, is DSGVTQTPKHLITATGQRVTLRCSPRSGDLSVYWYQQSLDQGLQFLIQYYNGEERAKGNILERFSAQQFPDLHSELNLSSLELGDSALYFCASSAGTAANYGYTFGSGTRLTVV.

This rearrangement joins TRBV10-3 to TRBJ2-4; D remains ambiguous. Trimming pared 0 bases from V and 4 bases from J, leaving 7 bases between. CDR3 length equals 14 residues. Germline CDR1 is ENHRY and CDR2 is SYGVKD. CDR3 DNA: TGTGCCATCAGTGAGTCGGGCCAAAAAAACATTCAGTACTTC. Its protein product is CAISESGQKNIQYF.

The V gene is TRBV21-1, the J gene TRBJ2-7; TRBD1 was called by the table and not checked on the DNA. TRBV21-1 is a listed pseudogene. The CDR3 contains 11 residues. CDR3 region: CASSQGQEQYV. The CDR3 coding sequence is TGTGCCAGCAGCCAAGGACAGGAGCAGTACGTC.

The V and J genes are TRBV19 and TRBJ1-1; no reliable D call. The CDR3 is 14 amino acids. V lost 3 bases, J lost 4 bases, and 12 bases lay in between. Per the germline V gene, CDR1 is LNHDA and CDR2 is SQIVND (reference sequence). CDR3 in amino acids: CASSMGPLGTEAFF. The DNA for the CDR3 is TGTGCCAGTAGTATGGGCCCCTTAGGCACTGAAGCTTTCTTT.

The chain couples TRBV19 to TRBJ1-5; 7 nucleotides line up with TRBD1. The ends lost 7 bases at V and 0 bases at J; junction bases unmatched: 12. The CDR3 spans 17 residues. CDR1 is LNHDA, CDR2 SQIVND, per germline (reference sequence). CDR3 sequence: CASTDDRVLSSNQPQHF. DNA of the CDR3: TGTGCCAGTACCGACGACAGGGTCCTCTCTAGCAATCAGCCCCAGCATTTT. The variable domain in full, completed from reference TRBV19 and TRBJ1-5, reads DGGITQSPKYLFRKEGQNVTLSCEQNLNHDAMYWYRQDPGQGLRLIYYSQIVNDFQKGDIAEGYSVSREKKESFPLTVTSAQKNPTAFYLCASTDDRVLSSNQPQHFGDGTRLSIL.

The CDR3 DNA reads as TGTGCCATCAGGACCCCCCAGACAGGCCCCTACGAGCAGTACTTC. Translating it yields CAIRTPQTGPYEQYF. V gene TRBV10-3 combines with J gene TRBJ2-7, with D maybe TRBD1 (6 bases). With 6 bases removed from V and 2 bases from J, the gap between germline ends came to 17 bases. Germline assignment: CDR1 ENHRY and CDR2 SYGVKD. This CDR3 comprises 15 residues.

CDR3: CASSFGTGGPFSYEQYF. The CDR3 DNA reads TGTGCCAGCAGCTTCGGGACAGGGGGTCCTTTCTCCTACGAGCAGTACTTC. This sequence joins TRBV7-8 and TRBJ2-7, with 11 bases matching TRBD1. V lost 3 bases, J lost 0 bases, and 7 bases stayed unmatched. CDR1 SGHVS and CDR2 FQNEAQ come from the germline V gene. The CDR3 sequence is 17 residues long.

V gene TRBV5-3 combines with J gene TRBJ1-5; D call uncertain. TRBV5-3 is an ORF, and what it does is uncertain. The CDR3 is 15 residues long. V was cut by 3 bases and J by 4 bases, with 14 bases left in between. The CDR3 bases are TGTGCCAGAAGCTCGGGGTTTAGGGTAAATCAGCCCCAGCATTTT. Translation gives CARSSGFRVNQPQHF.

This CDR3 reads CASSPGGGRSDTQYF. CDR3 DNA sequence: TGTGCCAGCAGTCCTGGGGGCGGGAGATCAGATACGCAGTATTTT. The chain uses TRBV7-2 and TRBJ2-3; TRBD2 is a possible D gene (7 bases). Germline assignment: CDR1 SGHTA and CDR2 FQGNSA. This CDR3 comprises 15 residues. V dropped 6 bases and J dropped 4 bases, with 17 bases sitting between them.

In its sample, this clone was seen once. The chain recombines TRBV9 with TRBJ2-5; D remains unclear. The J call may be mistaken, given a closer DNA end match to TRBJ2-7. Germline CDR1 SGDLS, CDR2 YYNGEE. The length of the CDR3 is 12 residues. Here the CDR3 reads CASSGLYSEQYF. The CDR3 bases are TGTGCCAGCAGCGGCCTCTATAGCGAGCAGTACTTC.

CDR3 amino acids: CASSSTIAAGEETQYF. CDR3 sequence (DNA): TGCGCCAGCAGCTCAACAATTGCGGCAGGGGAAGAGACCCAGTACTTC. V usage is TRBV5-1 and J usage is TRBJ2-5; D might be TRBD1 (6 bases). Trimming left V 3 bases short and J 3 bases short, with 18 bases between. Germline V gene lookup returns CDR1 SGHRS and CDR2 YFSETQ. The CDR3 has 16 amino acids.

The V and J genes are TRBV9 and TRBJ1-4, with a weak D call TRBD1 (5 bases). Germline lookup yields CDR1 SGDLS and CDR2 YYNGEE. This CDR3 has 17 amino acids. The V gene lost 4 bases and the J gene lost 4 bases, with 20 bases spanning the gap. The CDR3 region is CASSSGDRSFGNEKLFF. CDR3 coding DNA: TGTGCCAGCAGCTCGGGGGACCGCTCTTTCGGTAATGAAAAACTGTTTTTT.

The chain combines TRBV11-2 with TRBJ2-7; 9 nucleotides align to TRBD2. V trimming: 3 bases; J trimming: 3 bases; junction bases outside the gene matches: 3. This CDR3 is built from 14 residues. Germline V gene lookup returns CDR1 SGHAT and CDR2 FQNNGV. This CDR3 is CASSFGSGSYEQYF. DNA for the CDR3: TGTGCCAGCAGCTTTGGTAGCGGGAGCTACGAGCAGTACTTC.

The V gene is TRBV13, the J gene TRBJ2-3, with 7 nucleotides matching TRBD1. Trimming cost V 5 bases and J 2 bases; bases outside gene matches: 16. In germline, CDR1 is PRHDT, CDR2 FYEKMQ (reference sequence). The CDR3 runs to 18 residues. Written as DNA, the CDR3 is TGTGCCAGCAGCCCCCGGAAAAAAACGGACAGGCCCACAGATACGCAGTATTTT. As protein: CASSPRKKTDRPTDTQYF.

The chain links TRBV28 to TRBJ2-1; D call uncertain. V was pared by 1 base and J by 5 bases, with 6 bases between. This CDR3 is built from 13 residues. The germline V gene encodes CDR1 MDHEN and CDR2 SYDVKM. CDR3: CASSLLVDNEQFF. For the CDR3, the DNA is TGTGCCAGCAGTTTATTGGTAGACAATGAGCAGTTCTTC.

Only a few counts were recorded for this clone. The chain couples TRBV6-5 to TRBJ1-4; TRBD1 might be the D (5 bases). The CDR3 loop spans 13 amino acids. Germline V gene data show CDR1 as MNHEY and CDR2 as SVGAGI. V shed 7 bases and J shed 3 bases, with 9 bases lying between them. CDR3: CASIRGPNEKLFF. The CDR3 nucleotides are TGTGCCAGCATAAGGGGCCCTAATGAAAAACTGTTTTTT.

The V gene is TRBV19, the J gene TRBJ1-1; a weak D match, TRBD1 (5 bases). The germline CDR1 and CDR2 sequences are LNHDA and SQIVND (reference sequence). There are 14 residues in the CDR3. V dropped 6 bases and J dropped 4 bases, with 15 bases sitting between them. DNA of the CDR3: TGTGCCAGTAGCGCCCGGGGGGGTCGCACTGAAGCTTTCTTT. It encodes CASSARGGRTEAFF.